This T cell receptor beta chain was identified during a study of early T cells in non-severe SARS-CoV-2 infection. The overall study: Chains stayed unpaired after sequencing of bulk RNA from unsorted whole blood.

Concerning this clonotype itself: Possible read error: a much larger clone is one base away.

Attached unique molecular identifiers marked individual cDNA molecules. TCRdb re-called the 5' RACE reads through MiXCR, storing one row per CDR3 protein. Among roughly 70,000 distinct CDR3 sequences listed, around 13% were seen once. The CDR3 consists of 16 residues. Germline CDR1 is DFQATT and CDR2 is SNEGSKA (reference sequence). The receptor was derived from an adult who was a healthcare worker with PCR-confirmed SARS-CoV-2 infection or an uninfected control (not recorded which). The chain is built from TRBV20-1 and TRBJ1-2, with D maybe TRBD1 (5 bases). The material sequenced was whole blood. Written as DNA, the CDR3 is TGCTGTGCTAGTAGCCCCGCCCGACAGACTAACTATGGCTACACCTTC. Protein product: CCASSPARQTNYGYTF.